Listed below are T cell receptor beta chains from one sample, sequenced in a study of blood T cells in healthy people across ages. A single record per CDR3 protein comes from TCRdb applying MiXCR to the 5' RACE reads. The sample holds 1,100,000 or so distinct CDR3 sequences, 35% to 55% seen once. Source material: blood. The receptors shown here come from a woman in her sixties or seventies in good health. The CDR3 runs from the conserved cysteine through the conserved F or W. The order of the fields is J gene, clone size, V gene, D gene, CDR3 protein, CDR3 DNA. The D gene is left open where the match is weak. Size tells how often a clone was seen (once, few, many) or the class of an expanded clone, and some rows leave it out.

J gene: TRBJ2-1; clone size: NA; V gene: TRBV7-8; D gene: NA; CDR3 protein: CASRVRRAQGDEQFF; CDR3 DNA: TGTGCCAGCAGAGTACGGCGGGCTCAAGGCGATGAGCAGTTCTTC
J gene: TRBJ2-3; clone size: many; V gene: TRBV2; D gene: NA; CDR3 protein: CASSEARLAYF; CDR3 DNA: TGTGCCAGCAGTGAAGCGCGTCTAGCGTATTTT
J gene: TRBJ2-7; clone size: NA; V gene: TRBV27; D gene: NA; CDR3 protein: CASRDLLGGHFYEQYF; CDR3 DNA: TGTGCCAGCAGGGATCTCTTAGGAGGTCATTTCTACGAGCAGTACTTC
J gene: TRBJ1-1; clone size: few; V gene: TRBV7-3; D gene: NA; CDR3 protein: CASSLTGQTEAFF; CDR3 DNA: TGTGCCAGCAGCTTAACGGGTCAAACTGAAGCTTTCTTT
J gene: TRBJ2-3; clone size: NA; V gene: TRBV7-8; D gene: TRBD2; CDR3 protein: CASSSGGLVRTDTQYF; CDR3 DNA: TGTGCCAGCAGCTCCGGAGGACTAGTCCGTACAGATACGCAGTATTTT
J gene: TRBJ2-1; clone size: NA; V gene: TRBV20-1; D gene: NA; CDR3 protein: CSARGFSYNEQFF; CDR3 DNA: TGCAGTGCTAGAGGTTTCTCCTACAATGAGCAGTTCTTC
J gene: TRBJ2-7; clone size: NA; V gene: TRBV6-1; D gene: NA; CDR3 protein: CASSEGGWGSGSYEQYF; CDR3 DNA: TGTGCCAGCAGTGAAGGGGGTTGGGGGTCGGGCTCCTACGAGCAGTACTTC
J gene: TRBJ2-7; clone size: NA; V gene: TRBV20-1; D gene: NA; CDR3 protein: CSARDGTSSGGETRYF; CDR3 DNA: TGCAGTGCTAGAGATGGTACGAGCTCCGGAGGGGAGACCCGGTACTTC
J gene: TRBJ2-2; clone size: few; V gene: TRBV29-1; D gene: NA; CDR3 protein: CSGGENTGELFF; CDR3 DNA: TGCAGCGGGGGGGAGAACACCGGGGAGCTGTTTTTT
J gene: TRBJ2-1; clone size: few; V gene: TRBV7-9; D gene: TRBD2; CDR3 protein: CASSWSGRGGHNEQFF; CDR3 DNA: TGTGCCAGCAGCTGGAGCGGGAGGGGAGGGCACAATGAGCAGTTCTTC
J gene: TRBJ2-3; clone size: NA; V gene: TRBV20-1; D gene: TRBD2; CDR3 protein: CSEGLAGVGRTDTQYF; CDR3 DNA: TGCAGCGAAGGACTAGCGGGAGTCGGTCGCACAGATACGCAGTATTTT
J gene: TRBJ2-5; clone size: NA; V gene: TRBV7-9; D gene: TRBD2; CDR3 protein: CASSLDAGVGETQYF; CDR3 DNA: TGTGCCAGCAGCTTAGATGCGGGAGTTGGAGAGACCCAGTACTTC
J gene: TRBJ1-2; clone size: few; V gene: TRBV6-1; D gene: NA; CDR3 protein: CASRGTGGAYGYTF; CDR3 DNA: TGTGCCAGCAGAGGGACGGGGGGGGCCTATGGCTACACCTTC
J gene: TRBJ1-1; clone size: NA; V gene: TRBV6-5; D gene: NA; CDR3 protein: CASSYAGSTEAFF; CDR3 DNA: TGTGCCAGCAGTTACGCAGGGAGCACTGAAGCTTTCTTT
J gene: TRBJ1-2; clone size: few; V gene: TRBV10-3; D gene: NA; CDR3 protein: CAISEMGGGYTF; CDR3 DNA: TGTGCCATCAGTGAAATGGGAGGTGGCTACACCTTC
J gene: TRBJ2-7; clone size: few; V gene: TRBV7-2; D gene: TRBD2; CDR3 protein: CASSPRGVAGVSEQYF; CDR3 DNA: TGTGCCAGCAGCCCCCGGGGGGTAGCGGGAGTAAGTGAGCAGTACTTC
J gene: TRBJ1-4; clone size: NA; V gene: TRBV7-8; D gene: TRBD1; CDR3 protein: CASSQQGGMFF; CDR3 DNA: TGTGCCAGCAGCCAACAGGGGGGGATGTTTTTT
J gene: TRBJ1-5; clone size: NA; V gene: TRBV12-3/TRBV12-4; D gene: NA; CDR3 protein: CASSVLDSNQPQHF; CDR3 DNA: TGTGCCAGCAGTGTCCTGGACAGCAATCAGCCCCAGCATTTT
J gene: TRBJ2-4; clone size: few; V gene: TRBV12-3/TRBV12-4; D gene: NA; CDR3 protein: CASKPGAAKNIQYF; CDR3 DNA: TGTGCCAGCAAACCAGGGGCGGCCAAAAACATTCAGTACTTC
J gene: TRBJ2-3; clone size: many; V gene: TRBV4-2; D gene: TRBD2; CDR3 protein: CASSQDISGSVGSTDTQYF; CDR3 DNA: TGTGCCAGCAGCCAAGATATTAGCGGGAGTGTAGGTAGCACAGATACGCAGTATTTT
J gene: TRBJ2-1; clone size: NA; V gene: TRBV10-3; D gene: TRBD2; CDR3 protein: CAIRGAGSSGRAGNEQFF; CDR3 DNA: TGTGCCATCAGAGGGGCAGGGTCTAGCGGGAGGGCCGGTAATGAGCAGTTCTTC
J gene: TRBJ2-5; clone size: few; V gene: TRBV7-9; D gene: TRBD2; CDR3 protein: CASSSPGTSGRETQYF; CDR3 DNA: TGTGCCAGCAGCTCGCCCGGGACTAGCGGGAGGGAGACCCAGTACTTC
J gene: TRBJ2-7; clone size: NA; V gene: TRBV20-1; D gene: TRBD1; CDR3 protein: CSARRGTGGNPSSYNEQYF; CDR3 DNA: TGCAGTGCTAGACGAGGGACAGGGGGCAATCCCAGCTCCTACAATGAGCAGTACTTC